These 25 T cell receptor beta chains were sequenced from one sample in a study of blood T cell repertoires in COVID-19. Assay used: immunoSEQ multiplex PCR; TCRdb lists only in-frame clones, some missing. The table shows around 15,000 clones, with over 80% occurring only once. The specimen sequenced was peripheral blood. These receptors were taken from a human donor in a cohort sampled during active COVID-19.

The chain links TRBV5-6 to TRBJ2-7, with a weak D call TRBD1 (5 bases). The germline gives CDR1 SGHDT, CDR2 YYEEEE. The CDR3 has 14 residues. V was pared by 0 bases and J by 2 bases, with 9 bases between. Here the CDR3 DNA reads TGTGCCAGCAGCTTGGGGGGCAGCGCCTACGAGCAGTACTTC. Translated: CASSLGGSAYEQYF.

This chain joins TRBV29-1 and TRBJ1-6; the match to TRBD1 covers 11 bases. This CDR3 is 13 amino acids long. The junction had 3 bases not matched to a gene; V was cut back by 4 bases and J by 10 bases. Germline V gene lookup returns CDR1 SQVTM and CDR2 ANQGSEA. The DNA of the CDR3 is TGCAGCGTTGGGACAGGGGGCGTCTCACCCCTCCACTTT. It is translated as CSVGTGGVSPLHF.

This CDR3 reads CASSQEIVNGELFF. As DNA, the CDR3 is TGTGCCAGCAGCCAAGAAATAGTGAACGGGGAGCTGTTTTTT. The chain couples TRBV4-2 to TRBJ2-2, with D unclear. Germline assignment: CDR1 LGHNA and CDR2 YNFKEQ. V shed 0 bases and J shed 7 bases, with 9 bases lying between them. The CDR3 totals 14 residues.

The chain couples TRBV6-2 or TRBV6-3 to TRBJ2-3; TRBD2 matches 8 bases. This CDR3 has 17 amino acids. The junction had 11 bases not matched to a gene; V was cut back by 0 bases and J by 6 bases. Germline-derived CDR1 and CDR2 are MNHEY and SVGEGT. CDR3 sequence: CASSYSPAGADGDTQYF. CDR3 DNA sequence: TGTGCCAGCAGTTACTCTCCAGCGGGAGCCGATGGGGATACGCAGTATTTT.

The V gene is TRBV6-5, the J gene TRBJ2-7, with TRBD1 identical over 8 bases. The CDR3 length is 13 residues. After removal of 8 bases from V and 3 bases from J, the junction contained 6 bases not matched to a gene. The V gene's germline CDR1 is MNHEY and CDR2 SVGAGI. CDR3 coding DNA: TGTGCCAGCTCTTGGACAGGGTACTACGAGCAGTACTTC. Amino acids: CASSWTGYYEQYF.

This chain links TRBV5-8 with TRBJ2-3; D possibly corresponds to TRBD2 (7 bases). In germline, CDR1 is SGHTS, CDR2 YDEGEE. The CDR3 has 16 residues. Trimming stripped 1 base from V and 0 bases from J, with 12 bases between. CDR3 region: CASSLMAGASTDTQYF. The CDR3 DNA reads TGTGCCAGCAGCTTGATGGCGGGGGCTAGCACAGATACGCAGTATTTT.

The chain joins TRBV28 to TRBJ1-2; D uncertain. Germline V gives CDR1 MDHEN, CDR2 SYDVKM. This CDR3 has 13 amino acids. V lost 6 bases and J lost 8, with 16 bases in between. The CDR3 nucleotides read TGTGCCAGCAGGATCGAGGGCGCATCGGGCTACACCTTC. Translated, it gives CASRIEGASGYTF.

The V gene is TRBV11-3, the J gene TRBJ2-3, with D hard to call. The germline V and J ends were trimmed by 1 base and 2 bases, with 7 bases remaining between them. The CDR3 extends over 14 amino acids. Germline V gene sequence: CDR1 SGHNT, CDR2 YENEEA. The CDR3 loop is CASSLGLATDTQYF. The CDR3 region has the DNA TGTGCCAGCAGCTTAGGCCTGGCCACAGATACGCAGTATTTT.

CDR3 DNA sequence: TGTGCCAGCAGTCCAGGGGTATATGGCTACACCTTC. Translated, it gives CASSPGVYGYTF. This chain links TRBV6-2 or TRBV6-3 with TRBJ1-2; D is possibly TRBD1 (6 bases). Trimming left V 5 bases short and J 5 bases short, with 9 bases between. CDR3 length: 12 residues. In germline, CDR1 is MNHEY, CDR2 SVGEGT.

V gene TRBV6-6 combines with J gene TRBJ2-5; a possible D gene is TRBD2 (6 bases). The CDR3 consists of 13 residues. Germline values: CDR1 MNHNY, CDR2 SVGAGI (reference sequence). Trimming stripped 8 bases from V and 5 bases from J, with 15 bases between. CDR3 protein: CASATPGAETQYF. CDR3 nucleotide sequence: TGTGCCAGCGCCACCCCGGGAGCTGAGACCCAGTACTTC.

There are a few counts of this clone. V gene TRBV6-2 or TRBV6-3 combines with J gene TRBJ2-7; 9 nucleotides agree with TRBD1. From germline, CDR1 is MNHEY and CDR2 SVGEGT. The length of the CDR3 is 17 residues. Trimming removed 5 bases from V and 5 bases from J; junction bases left unmatched: 16. In nucleotides, the CDR3 is TGTGCCAGCAGTACCCTGGGGTTTGGGACAGGGTCCCACGAGCAGTACTTC. Protein: CASSTLGFGTGSHEQYF.

The chain uses TRBV7-2 and TRBJ2-1; 11 bases match TRBD2. There are 14 residues in the CDR3. V lost 3 bases to trimming and J lost 7 bases; unmatched junction nucleotides: 2. CDR1 and CDR2 (germline): SGHTA, FQGNSA. This CDR3 reads CASSFSGGGNEQFF. The CDR3 coding sequence is TGTGCCAGCAGCTTTAGCGGGGGGGGGAATGAGCAGTTCTTC. The entire variable domain, with the rest obtained from reference TRBV7-2 and TRBJ2-1, is as follows: GAGVSQSPSNKVTEKGKDVELRCDPISGHTALYWYRQSLGQGLEFLIYFQGNSAPDKSGLPSDRFSAERTGGSVSTLTIQRTQQEDSAVYLCASSFSGGGNEQFFGPGTRLTVL.

This clone is classed as medium-sized (0.01 to 0.1%). The chain joins TRBV7-2 to TRBJ2-7, with 7 positions matching TRBD1. The CDR3 loop spans 14 amino acids. The V and J ends lost 6 bases and 2 bases, in that order; junction bases with no gene match: 7. Germline CDR1 SGHTA, CDR2 FQGNSA. CDR3: CASRKTGLPYEQYF. The CDR3 region has the DNA TGTGCCAGCAGAAAGACAGGGCTGCCCTACGAGCAGTACTTC.

This clone was seen a single time. The rearrangement joins TRBV4-3 to TRBJ1-5; 10 positions match TRBD1. Per germline, CDR1 LGHNA and CDR2 YSLEER. This CDR3 comprises 17 residues. With V trimmed by 0 bases and J by 3 bases, 5 bases remained unmatched. For the CDR3, the DNA is TGCGCCAGCAGCCAAGAGGGGGGACAGGGGTACAATCAGCCCCAGCATTTT. Protein: CASSQEGGQGYNQPQHF.

This chain links TRBV28 with TRBJ2-7, with a tentative D call TRBD2 (5 bases). From germline, CDR1 is MDHEN and CDR2 SYDVKM. This CDR3 spans 12 amino acids. V shed 3 bases and J shed 3 bases, with 6 bases lying between them. CDR3 loop: CASSLGSYEQYF. CDR3 nucleotides: TGTGCCAGCAGTTTGGGGAGCTACGAGCAGTACTTC.

This clone came up a few times. The chain employs TRBV4-1 and TRBJ1-2; possible D gene TRBD1, 5 bases. CDR3 size: 16 residues. V dropped 5 bases and J dropped 4 bases, with 20 bases sitting between them. Germline V lookup: CDR1 MGHRA, CDR2 YSYEKL. DNA of the CDR3: TGCGCCAGCAGCGAAAAGGGGAGGGGAGATACCTATGGCTACACCTTC. Residues: CASSEKGRGDTYGYTF.

This chain joins TRBV28 and TRBJ2-7, with D possibly being TRBD1 (6 bases). CDR3 size: 14 residues. Germline CDR1 is MDHEN and CDR2 is SYDVKM. Trimming took 7 bases from V and 3 from J, leaving 16 bases between them. Here the CDR3 DNA reads TGTGCCAGCACCCTCGGGACATTGGGCTACGAGCAGTACTTC. Translation: CASTLGTLGYEQYF.

The rearrangement uses TRBV4-3 and TRBJ2-2; 11 bases align to TRBD2. CDR1 and CDR2 (germline): LGHNA, YSLEER. J was trimmed by 1 base and V by 4 bases; bases with no gene match: 8. The CDR3 runs 18 residues. The CDR3 loop reads CASSRAILAGGNTGELFF. For the CDR3, the DNA is TGCGCCAGCAGCCGCGCAATTCTAGCGGGGGGGAACACCGGGGAGCTGTTTTTT.

This clone has just a few counts. This chain joins TRBV4-1 and TRBJ1-2, with D perhaps TRBD1 (6 bases). Germline V gives CDR1 MGHRA, CDR2 YSYEKL. The V gene lost 4 bases and the J gene lost 5 bases, with 14 bases spanning the gap. CDR3 length: 14 amino acids. The CDR3 here is CASSPLPGDYGYTF. CDR3 nucleotide sequence: TGCGCCAGCAGCCCCCTCCCAGGGGATTATGGCTACACCTTC.

V is TRBV5-1 and J is TRBJ2-3; D unclear. Germline-derived CDR1 and CDR2 are SGHRS and YFSETQ. The CDR3 has 14 amino acids. The V and J ends lost 2 bases and 4 bases respectively, with 11 bases between them. The CDR3 loop reads CASSFGPSPDTQYF. Written as DNA, the CDR3 is TGCGCCAGCAGCTTTGGGCCAAGTCCAGATACGCAGTATTTT.

The V call is TRBV30, the J call TRBJ1-2, with 11 bases identical to TRBD1. V was pared by 0 bases and J by 6 bases, with 6 bases of the junction left unmatched. This CDR3 is built from 15 residues. Germline V lookup: CDR1 GTSNPN, CDR2 SVGIG (reference sequence). The CDR3 bases are TGTGCCTGGAGTGTACGGACAGGGGGCCTTAATGGCTACACCTTC. This gives the protein CAWSVRTGGLNGYTF. The variable domain in full, with the rest retrieved from reference TRBV30 and TRBJ1-2, is SQTIHQWPATLVQPVGSPLSLECTVEGTSNPNLYWYRQAAGRGLQLLFYSVGIGQISSEVPQNLSASRPQDRQFILSSKKLLLSDSGFYLCAWSVRTGGLNGYTFGSGTRLTVV.

A single count supports this clone. V and J are TRBV24-1 and TRBJ2-3; D ambiguous. Trimming removed 0 bases from V and 2 bases from J, with 2 bases in between. The germline V gene has CDR1 KGHDR and CDR2 SFDVKD. The CDR3 spans 13 residues. The CDR3: CATSDLHTDTQYF. The CDR3 DNA is TGTGCCACCAGTGATTTGCACACAGATACGCAGTATTTT.

The genes are TRBV3-1 (or the pseudogene TRBV3-2) and TRBJ1-1, with 7 nucleotides matching TRBD1. The CDR3 is 14 residues long. V dropped 3 bases and J dropped 8; count of bases not matched to a gene: 9. The V gene's germline CDR1 is LGHDT and CDR2 YNNKEL (reference sequence). Here the CDR3 reads CASSQAGTDREAFF. CDR3 nucleotide sequence: TGTGCCAGCAGCCAGGCCGGGACAGATCGAGAAGCTTTCTTT.

This clone was observed a handful of times. The rearrangement joins TRBV18 to TRBJ2-5, with TRBD2 matching 8 bases. The CDR3 runs 14 residues. Germline trimming cut 2 bases from V and 5 bases from J; bases unmatched to any gene: 4. The germline gives CDR1 KGHSH, CDR2 LQKENI. This chain's CDR3 is CASSPDPGGETQYF. CDR3 in DNA: TGTGCCAGCTCACCAGACCCGGGGGGGGAGACCCAGTACTTC.

This clone was observed a few times. The chain combines TRBV14 with TRBJ1-4; tentatively, D is TRBD1 (6 bases). The CDR3 covers 15 residues. Per germline, CDR1 SGHDN and CDR2 FVKESK. Deletions cut 4 bases from V and 6 bases from J, with 15 bases between. CDR3 amino acids: CASSPIQGVDEKLFF. The CDR3 nucleotides are TGTGCCAGCAGCCCCATACAGGGCGTCGATGAAAAACTGTTTTTT.